This T cell receptor beta chain was captured by sequencing in a study of identical twins. Germline-derived CDR1 and CDR2 are SGHRS and YFSETQ. With 3 bases clipped from V and 7 bases from J, the junction kept 4 bases outside the gene matches. The CDR3 runs 13 residues. Study conclusions and caveats: Beta out-of-frame sequences showed weaker excess sharing between twins.

This clonotype was seen ten or more times. Its cognate antigen is unknown. Using its own MiXCR run on the 5' RACE reads, TCRdb lists one record per CDR3 protein. The sample contains fewer than 900,000 distinct CDR3 sequences, roughly 20% of which appear only once. This sample also belongs to another study, concerning T cells expressing NK-cell markers.

The V and J genes are TRBV5-1 and TRBJ1-5; TRBD1 matches at 7 bases. The sequence derives from a woman between 18 and 30 years old in good health. The source material was PBMCs. In nucleotides, the CDR3 is TGCGCCAGCAGCTATGACAGGGAACAGCCCCAGCATTTT. Translating gives CASSYDREQPQHF.